This paragraph reports one T cell receptor beta chain. This sample stems from a study of blood T cell repertoires in COVID-19. On the study more broadly: COVID-19 samples collected from the United States, Italy and Spain covered acute and convalescent phases. The cDNA or gDNA used as material had been derived from T cells, B-cell-depleted T cells, or PBMCs.

Trimming took 0 bases from V and 7 from J, leaving 15 bases between them. The CDR3 extends over 15 amino acids. Germline CDR1 KGHSY, CDR2 FQNENV. The authors' processing: It was from reference gene primer amplification that nucleated cell counts were estimated. Method: immunoSEQ multiplex PCR; TCRdb's copy keeps in-frame clones and lacks some. D and trimming come from the DNA, and the V and J calls and clone size come from that table. The repertoire holds about 190,000 clones, with 85% to 90% as singletons. This TCR came from a woman aged 18-35 years who had recovered from COVID-19. This chain connects TRBV16 to TRBJ1-2, with a weak D call TRBD1 (5 bases). The sequenced sample consisted of peripheral blood. CDR3 sequence: CASSQSGARVTGYTF. CDR3 sequence (DNA): TGTGCCAGCAGCCAATCTGGGGCCAGGGTGACTGGCTACACCTTC.